This T cell receptor (beta chain) was sequenced for a study of blood T cell repertoires in COVID-19. Study as a whole: Samples representing acute and convalescent COVID-19 were sourced from the United States, Italy and Spain. Sources were T cells, B-cell-depleted T cells, or PBMCs; the material itself was cDNA or gDNA.

The CDR3 is 12 amino acids. Trimming took off 7 bases at V and 1 base at J, with 8 bases between the two ends. Germline V gene lookup returns CDR1 SGHRS and CDR2 YFSETQ. Authors' analysis steps: Reference gene primers were amplified, and this amplification served to estimate nucleated cell counts. Generated by immunoSEQ multiplex PCR, the TCRdb table keeps only in-frame clones and is missing some. The V and J calls and clone size are taken from that table; D and trimming were inferred from the DNA. The sample lists over 100,000 clones; approximately 87% were seen once. Material: peripheral blood. The gene calls are TRBV5-1 and TRBJ1-1; D call uncertain. This receptor was identified in a woman aged 55-69 years with acute or convalescent COVID-19. CDR3 coding DNA: TGCGCCAGCGGACTCAAGAACACTGAAGCTTTCTTT. Translating gives CASGLKNTEAFF.